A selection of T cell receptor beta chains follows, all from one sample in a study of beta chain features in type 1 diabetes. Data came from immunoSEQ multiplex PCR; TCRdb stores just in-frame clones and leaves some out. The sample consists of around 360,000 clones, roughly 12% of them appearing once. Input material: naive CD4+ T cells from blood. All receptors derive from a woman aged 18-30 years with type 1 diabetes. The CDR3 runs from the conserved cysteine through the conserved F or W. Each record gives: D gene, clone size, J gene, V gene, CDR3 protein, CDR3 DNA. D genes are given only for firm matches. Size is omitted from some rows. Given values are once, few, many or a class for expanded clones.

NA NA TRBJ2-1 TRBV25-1 CASSEVRIDYNEQFF TGTGCCAGCAGTGAAGTCAGAATCGACTACAATGAGCAGTTCTTC
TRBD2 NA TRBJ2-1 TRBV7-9 CASSLGTSGVNEQFF TGTGCCAGCAGCTTAGGGACTAGCGGGGTTAATGAGCAGTTCTTC
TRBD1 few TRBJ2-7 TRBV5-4 CASTTGGNYEQYF TGTGCCAGCACGACAGGGGGCAACTACGAGCAGTACTTC
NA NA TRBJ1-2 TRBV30 CAWSLGGGYTF TGTGCCTGGAGTTTGGGGGGGGGCTACACCTTC
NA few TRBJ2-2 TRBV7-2 CASSLGGLGGELFF TGTGCCAGCAGCCTAGGGGGGCTTGGCGGGGAGCTGTTTTTT
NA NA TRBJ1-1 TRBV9 CASSPHPGGRANLYQNTEAFF TGTGCCAGCAGCCCCCATCCGGGAGGGAGGGCCAACCTCTACCAGAACACTGAAGCTTTCTTT
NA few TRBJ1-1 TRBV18 CASSPLSIRGMNTEAFF TGTGCCAGCTCACCACTGAGTATCCGGGGAATGAACACTGAAGCTTTCTTT
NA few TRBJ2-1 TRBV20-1 CSATGRTFQFF TGCAGTGCTACGGGAAGGACTTTCCAGTTCTTC
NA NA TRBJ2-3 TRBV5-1 CASSLPGSSTDTQYF TGCGCCAGCAGCCTCCCGGGGTCTAGCACAGATACGCAGTATTTT
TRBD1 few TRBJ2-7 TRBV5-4 CASSSSFRDRGSYEQYF TGTGCCAGCAGCTCCTCTTTTAGGGACAGGGGGTCCTACGAGCAGTACTTC
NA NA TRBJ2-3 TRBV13 CASSPTGGTDTQYF TGTGCCAGCAGCCCCACCGGGGGCACAGATACGCAGTATTTT
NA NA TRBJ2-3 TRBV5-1 CASSLETREKDTQYF TGCGCCAGCAGCTTGGAAACTAGGGAAAAAGATACGCAGTATTTT
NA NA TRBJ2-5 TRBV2 CANSGEETQYF TGTGCCAACTCCGGGGAAGAGACCCAGTACTTC
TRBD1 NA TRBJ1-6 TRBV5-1 CASNLGQGRSPLHF TGCGCCAGCAATCTCGGACAGGGACGTTCACCCCTCCACTTT
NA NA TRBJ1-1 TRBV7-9 CASSPGQSMNTEAFF TGTGCCAGCAGCCCTGGACAGAGCATGAACACTGAAGCTTTCTTT
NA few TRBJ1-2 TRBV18 CASSPRREYGYTF TGTGCCAGCTCACCACGACGGGAGTATGGCTACACCTTC
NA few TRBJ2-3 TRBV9 CASSVWRSSSTDTQYF TGTGCCAGCAGCGTATGGAGGTCCTCTAGCACAGATACGCAGTATTTT
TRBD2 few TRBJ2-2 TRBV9 CASSAAGHTGELFF TGTGCCAGCAGCGCAGCGGGGCACACCGGGGAGCTGTTTTTT
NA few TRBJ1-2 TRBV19 CASLISWDILRGYTF TGTGCCAGCCTAATATCATGGGACATCCTGAGGGGCTACACCTTC
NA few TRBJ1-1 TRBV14 CASSPFSGRGNTEAFF TGTGCCAGCAGCCCCTTTTCGGGCAGGGGGAACACTGAAGCTTTCTTT
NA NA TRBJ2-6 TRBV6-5 CASKASGANVLTF TGTGCCAGCAAAGCCTCTGGGGCCAACGTCCTGACTTTC
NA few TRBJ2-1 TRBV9 CASSIRTLRNEQFF TGTGCCAGCAGCATCCGGACTCTACGTAATGAGCAGTTCTTC
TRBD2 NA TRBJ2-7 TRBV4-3 CASSQGGLVSPYEQYF TGCGCCAGCAGCCAAGGGGGACTAGTGAGTCCCTACGAGCAGTACTTC
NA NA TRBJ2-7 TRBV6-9 CASGGHASEQYF TGTGCCAGCGGGGGCCATGCAAGCGAGCAGTACTTC